This entry lists 12 T cell receptor beta chains sequenced from one sample in a study of blood T cell repertoires in COVID-19 (TCRdb year 2020). Libraries were made using the immunoSEQ multiplex PCR assay. Here the immuneACCESS table is served through TCRdb, limited to in-frame sequences with V and J called. Missing clones are a known gap in these copies; in checked studies unresolved V genes cover under half, and the rest lacks a known reason. In this sample the table shows roughly 40,000 clones, 80% to 90% of which occur a single time. Of the sample, around 9% falls within the top ten clones. What was sequenced was peripheral blood. The receptors were sampled from a woman aged 70-85 years with acute or convalescent COVID-19.

This chain joins TRBV9 and TRBJ2-3; weak D call: TRBD1 (5 bases). V was shortened by 0 bases and J by 2 bases, with 13 bases between the two germline ends. The CDR3 loop spans 16 amino acids. Germline assignment: CDR1 SGDLS and CDR2 YYNGEE. For the CDR3, the DNA is TGTGCCAGCAGCGTAGGACAGATCAGGGCCACAGATACGCAGTATTTT. Translated, it gives CASSVGQIRATDTQYF. Filled out from reference TRBV9 and TRBJ2-3, the complete variable domain reads DSGVTQTPKHLITATGQRVTLRCSPRSGDLSVYWYQQSLDQGLQFLIQYYNGEERAKGNILERFSAQQFPDLHSELNLSSLELGDSALYFCASSVGQIRATDTQYFGPGTRLTVL.

The rearrangement joins TRBV5-1 to TRBJ2-5; 16 bases are a match to TRBD2. Germline-derived CDR1 and CDR2 are SGHRS and YFSETQ. V gave up 4 bases and J gave up 4 bases; unmatched junction bases: 16. This CDR3 has 20 amino acids. CDR3 sequence: CASSPGTSGGAGRFGETQYF. The CDR3, as DNA: TGCGCCAGCAGCCCCGGGACTAGCGGGGGGGCGGGTCGCTTTGGAGAGACCCAGTACTTC.

The chain has TRBV11-2 and TRBJ1-1, with a possible D match to TRBD1 (6 bases). The V gene lost 5 bases and the J gene lost 10 bases, with 17 bases spanning the gap. This CDR3 comprises 13 residues. Germline V gene data show CDR1 as SGHAT and CDR2 as FQNNGV. The CDR3 sequence is CASSPGEGGVAFF. The DNA for the CDR3 is TGTGCCAGCAGCCCAGGGGAGGGCGGCGTAGCTTTCTTT.

Written as DNA, the CDR3 is TGTGCCAGCAGTTACTACGGACAGGGGGCCACCGGGGAGCTGTTTTTT. It encodes CASSYYGQGATGELFF. The rearrangement links TRBV6-2 or TRBV6-3 to TRBJ2-2, with 11 bases identical to TRBD1. Germline CDR1 MNHEY, CDR2 SVGEGT. There are 16 residues in the CDR3. V lost 1 base to trimming and J lost 4 bases; unmatched junction nucleotides: 2.

The chain has TRBV12-5 and TRBJ2-3; 9 nucleotides line up with TRBD2. With V trimmed by 3 bases and J by 0 bases, 19 bases remained unmatched. This CDR3 has 21 amino acids. Germline loops: CDR1 LGHNT, CDR2 FRNRAP. CDR3 coding DNA: TGTGCTAGTGGTTTCAACCTTGGGAAACTAGCGGGCGACGCTAGCACAGATACGCAGTATTTT. Its translation is CASGFNLGKLAGDASTDTQYF.

The chain employs TRBV27 and TRBJ2-1, with 12 positions matching TRBD2. V lost 3 bases to trimming and J lost 9 bases; unmatched junction nucleotides: 6. The CDR3 extends over 15 amino acids. CDR1 and CDR2 (germline): MNHEY, SMNVEV (reference sequence). The CDR3 region is CASSFLAGGHSEQFF. In nucleotides, the CDR3 is TGTGCCAGCAGTTTTCTAGCGGGGGGGCATAGTGAGCAGTTCTTC.

The CDR3 here is CASSLSGGGLYNEQFF. The CDR3 DNA sequence: TGTGCCAGCAGTTTATCGGGCGGGGGGTTATACAATGAGCAGTTCTTC. This chain links TRBV27 with TRBJ2-1, with TRBD2 matching over 8 bases. The V gene end was trimmed by 0 bases and the J gene end by 4 bases; junction bases not matched to a gene: 5. Germline CDR1 reads MNHEY; CDR2 reads SMNVEV (reference sequence). The CDR3 extends over 16 amino acids.

This rearrangement joins TRBV3-1 (or the pseudogene TRBV3-2) to TRBJ2-5, with 8 nucleotides matching TRBD2. Germline-derived CDR1 and CDR2 are LGHDT and YNNKEL (reference sequence). The CDR3 runs 16 residues. V shed 1 base and J 1 base; nucleotides not matched to a gene: 5. CDR3 nucleotide sequence: TGTGCCAGCAGCCAAGGGCTAGCGGGTTTCCAAGAGACCCAGTACTTC. This translates into CASSQGLAGFQETQYF.

The chain employs TRBV7-8 and TRBJ2-7, with D maybe TRBD2 (5 bases). The CDR3 sequence is 12 residues long. Germline V gene data show CDR1 as SGHVS and CDR2 as FQNEAQ. Trimming pared 4 bases from V and 4 bases from J, leaving 8 bases between. This CDR3 reads CASSSRGYEQYV. CDR3 nucleotides: TGTGCCAGCAGCTCCCGGGGATACGAGCAGTACGTC.

The rearrangement links TRBV19 to TRBJ2-2; possibly TRBD2 for D (5 bases). Trimming took 8 bases from V and 2 from J, leaving 15 bases between them. The CDR3 length is 15 residues. Germline CDR1 and CDR2: LNHDA and SQIVND (reference sequence). The CDR3 DNA follows: TGTGCCAGTCGGCGGGCAGAAGTTAACACCGGGGAGCTGTTTTTT. Amino acid sequence: CASRRAEVNTGELFF.

The genes are TRBV6-2 or TRBV6-3 and TRBJ1-5; the match to TRBD1 covers 7 bases. The CDR3 is made up of 14 amino acids. Germline CDR1 and CDR2: MNHEY and SVGEGT. The V gene end was trimmed by 4 bases and the J gene end by 4 bases; junction bases not matched to a gene: 4. CDR3 residues: CASSWTGVNQPQHF. CDR3 nucleotides: TGTGCCAGCAGTTGGACAGGCGTGAATCAGCCCCAGCATTTT.

The chain has TRBV19 and TRBJ1-1; D is uncertain. CDR3 length: 13 amino acids. Trimming pared 7 bases from V and 1 base from J, leaving 10 bases between. CDR1 is LNHDA and CDR2 is SQIVND in the germline V gene (reference sequence). For the CDR3, the DNA is TGTGCCAGTACCGAGGAGACGAACACTGAAGCTTTCTTT. This translates into CASTEETNTEAFF.